This T cell receptor (beta chain) was observed in a study of cytomegalovirus exposure and HLA in healthy donors (dated 2017 in TCRdb). A note on the overall study: An earlier analysis of about 560 of the donors reported 276 Gb of sequence data and around 120 million unique TCR beta sequences obtained from approximately 180 million T cells. In addition to the first cohort of about 650 subjects, a separate validation cohort of under 150 different subjects was used. The aim of the study was to test whether cataloging public T cell receptors could identify signatures of past pathogen exposure. The later analysis used no new phenotypic data to find candidate immune exposures, relying instead on TCR beta sequences and their occurrence across donors. A later analysis re-examined previously published TCR beta repertoires from around 670 donors and added high-resolution HLA genotyping to investigate patterns of TCR occurrence. To predict cytomegalovirus infection status, the study combined high-throughput TCR immunosequencing, statistical association of individual TCRs with disease status, and machine learning. Approximately 310 gigabases of sequencing data and tens of millions of unique TCR sequences were included in an early release covering several hundred HLA-typed donors. In a later genetic analysis, genome-wide SNP genotypes for about three fifths of the roughly 670 donors were used, and that subset was treated as a discovery cohort. An earlier analysis of around 540 of the donors applied high-throughput TCR beta sequencing to assess whether each TCR beta V gene segment acted as functional or pseudogenic. The study used immunosequencing to profile the T cell repertoires of about 670 subjects and linked those repertoires to cytomegalovirus serostatus. Roughly 5 DR-DQ haplotypes were handled as single units for association and clustering, since linkage in the cohort was strong. Every repertoire in the discovery cohort had been generated on one and the same sequencing platform. Across around 400 genotyped donors of the cohort, an average of about 240,000 unique TCR beta nucleotide sequences per donor were sequenced, and roughly 18% of those sequences were non-productive. HLA typing covered class I and class II loci at four-digit resolution. Typing coverage varied by locus: roughly 620-640 donors for A, B, C, DRB1 and DQB1; roughly 500 for DQA1; about 590 for DPA1; under 490 for DPB1. Of the 398 genotyped donors, 65% to 90% fell in the genetic ancestry cluster associated with self-reported Caucasian donors. Donor age, sex, ethnicity and CMV serostatus were compiled together with the repertoire data. Results and caveats for the whole study, not just this receptor: CMV serostatus was the only immune exposure information available for the cohort. According to the authors, the approach could potentially be generalized to other disease states and immunological phenotypes. A group of highly shared sequence variants was considered likely to be a technical artifact of the sequencing pipeline. Linkage disequilibrium might explain the correlated functional status among segregating V segments, but an unknown experimental factor could not be excluded. Most TCR sequences were seen in very few donors, while some public TCRs were found in many individuals. When HLA alleles, especially DR and DQ, strongly co-occurred, attributing TCR associations to individual alleles was difficult. Sequencing depth was assumed to be roughly uniform across donors in the presence/absence analyses, though that assumption may not hold. Because HLA typing was missing for some donors at each locus, association tests included only the typed subset. In this cohort, only TCR beta chains were sequenced, and detectable features were limited by the absence of alpha or paired-chain data. Because counts were too low, some 17 rarely observed V segments, including chromosome 9 orphons, were left out of the earlier analysis of 587 of the donors. In an earlier analysis of 587 of the donors, most TCR beta V segments appeared in productive rearrangements about 87% or about 30% of the time, broadly matching IMGT annotations. Three of the identified cytomegalovirus-associated TCR beta chains were confirmed in vitro to be specific for cytomegalovirus antigens. A later genetic analysis associated a missense DCLRE1C variant with V-gene and J-gene trimming of TCR beta chains, and an independent cohort replicated the association. The 87-base-pair reads could not distinguish some IMGT-functional V segments, including TRBV6-2 and TRBV6-3, so those segments were excluded. In a later analysis, HLA-associated TCR beta chains were found to be more clonally expanded and to have lower generation probabilities than equally common non-associated chains. A further reported finding was that TCR beta sequences accurately predicted the HLA-A and HLA-B alleles for most subjects in the first cohort. The study gave a list of 150 to 200 TCR beta chains associated with cytomegalovirus. In a later analysis, TCR association rates were found to vary across HLA loci, with the most associated TCRs seen for DRB1 alleles and the fewest for HLA-C alleles. A later analysis reported that several top co-occurrence clusters appeared linked to parvovirus B19, influenza, CMV and Epstein-Barr virus. In a later analysis, around 17,000 TCR beta sequences were associated with specific HLA alleles at a false discovery rate of 0.05. The classifier was reported to diagnose cytomegalovirus status with high specificity and sensitivity in both the original cohort and the validation cohort. Compared with the roughly 670-donor mean, donors in an Asian-associated ancestry cluster had fewer N-insertions in productive TCRs, according to a later genetic analysis. A later analysis found that most CMV-associated TCR beta chains appeared HLA-restricted, with HLA associations seemingly driven largely by CMV exposure.

The cohort consisted of approximately 670 healthy bone marrow donors. Cohort members were all nominally healthy when sampled, although unrecorded immune exposures were likely present. The donor tested CMV seropositive, placing the donor among the 290 or so seropositive members of the cohort. A peripheral blood sample was provided by each donor, and peripheral blood mononuclear cells were used for TCR beta sequencing. The Qiagen DNeasy Blood Extraction Kit was used to extract genomic DNA from the blood cell samples. CDR1 and CDR2 are drawn from the germline V gene: MRHNA, SNTAGT. Clipping removes 0 bases from V and 6 bases from J, with 7 as the unmatched junction base count. Spanning cysteine to phenylalanine, the CDR3 consists of 17 amino acids. Of all the DNA, just the CDR3 is kept, 51 bases in frame from base 1. Library construction relied on the immunoSEQ multiplex PCR assay. The multiplex PCR relied on a mix of 60 forward primers for TCR Vbeta segments and 13 reverse primers for TCR Jbeta segments. The CDR3 region of rearranged TCR beta genes was amplified from genomic DNA by a multiplex PCR assay. Amplified TCR beta libraries were sequenced as 87-base-pair reads on the Illumina HiSeq System. The paper's processing steps were these. A later analysis counted about 76 million unique TCR beta chains across the 550 to 800 repertoires, and 9 million to 14 million of these chains were shared by at least two donors. To remove PCR and sequencing errors, raw reads were error-corrected and collapsed into unique sequences using a nearest-neighbor algorithm that merged closely related sequences. CDR3 sequences were aligned to IMGT reference sequences to assign V, D and J gene segments. For a sequence to be retained, a match of at least six nucleotides was required to both a V gene segment and a J gene segment. Rearrangements were called productive when the CDR3 lacked stop codons and stayed in frame with V and J; all others were non-productive. Following IMGT convention, CDR3 was defined as the stretch from the second conserved V-encoded cysteine to the conserved J-encoded phenylalanine. Sequences without an unambiguous match to a single V gene segment were excluded from the earlier analysis of 450 to 650 of the donors. In an earlier analysis of 587 of the donors, a V segment was called functional when productive rearrangements were above 56.7%, and segregating when the standard deviation between donors exceeded 5%. To diagnose cytomegalovirus status from the catalog of TCR beta chain sequences, a statistical classification framework was built. In a later analysis, V and J genes were assigned by comparing TCR nucleotide sequences against IMGT/GENE-DB human TR gene sequences. In a later analysis, CDR3 sequences and most-parsimonious VDJ recombination scenarios were assigned using the TCRdist pipeline. A later analysis defined each TCR beta chain by its CDR3 amino acid sequence plus V-gene family, and excluded reads lacking a unique V-gene family. To address suspected cross-contamination and a sequencing artifact, a later analysis removed approximately 590 highly shared, low-generation-probability nucleotide sequences. A later analysis calculated a clonal expansion index for each public chain from normalized within-repertoire ranks of inferred template counts. A later analysis computed generation probabilities with a VDJ recombination model fitted to out-of-frame rearrangements, and checked the results against IGoR. In a later analysis, TCR-TCR, TCR-HLA and TCR-CMV co-occurrence was scored with hypergeometric tests, and a repertoire-size bias correction was applied to TCR pairs. False discovery rates were estimated in a later analysis by permuting HLA or CMV assignments 20 times. In a later analysis, co-occurring TCRs were grouped using DBSCAN, and TCRdist sequence similarity was added for clustering within HLA-allele-positive subsets. Co-occurrence clustering excluded repertoires with fewer than 30,000 or more than 120,000 public chains, plus five with anomalous nucleotide sharing. TCRdb obtained this table from immuneACCESS and retained in-frame rearrangements with V and J assigned. These tables miss some clones; where compared with another copy, unresolved V genes account for less than half of the shortfall, and the remainder is unexplained. V and J calls plus clone size are reproduced from that table; the DNA served to infer D and trimming. A total of roughly 130,000 clones appear in this sample, less than 75% of them only once. 2.1% of the sample is held by the ten biggest clonotypes.

On this clone: There is no known antigen for this receptor. Base-call qualities are not available, and no considerably larger clone is one nucleotide away.

The sequenced material came from PBMCs. This clonotype was sampled from a middle-aged woman in good health and CMV-seropositive. This receptor chain uses TRBV6-4 and TRBJ2-3; 12 bases in the junction line up with TRBD2. The DNA sequence reads TGTGCCAGCAGTGACTCAGCTAGCGGGGGGGCCGTGGATACGCAGTATTTT. It is translated as CASSDSASGGAVDTQYF.